This entry describes one T cell receptor (beta chain). V gave up 4 bases and J gave up 6 bases; unmatched junction bases: 10. The germline CDR1 and CDR2 sequences are SGHRS and YFSETQ. CDR3 length equals 15 residues. This record comes from a study of CD8 T cells in Susac syndrome. Random hexamers primed reverse transcription of about 0.45 to 1 ug RNA. In TCRdb, the immunoSEQ multiplex PCR reads were re-called with MiXCR into one record per CDR3 protein. There are 210,000 or so distinct CDR3 sequences in the sample; 85% to 95% occur only once, and around 0.15% lies in the top ten. The chain links TRBV5-1 to TRBJ2-7; 10 bases fit TRBD2. This sequence originates from a human donor with Susac syndrome. The sample consisted of CD4+ T cells from PBMCs. The CDR3 reads CASSPMSGGAGEQYF. CDR3 coding DNA: TGCGCCAGCAGCCCCATGAGCGGGGGGGCCGGCGAGCAGTACTTC. Drawing the rest from reference TRBV5-1 and TRBJ2-7, the complete variable domain is KAGVTQTPRYLIKTRGQQVTLSCSPISGHRSVSWYQQTPGQGLQFLFEYFSETQRNKGNFPGRFSGRQFSNSRSEMNVSTLELGDSALYLCASSPMSGGAGEQYFGPGTRLTVT.